This T cell receptor beta chain was sequenced in a study of CD8 T cells in Susac syndrome. Reverse transcription of roughly 0.5 to 1 ug RNA was carried out with random hexamers. The TCR beta CDR3 was amplified by immunoSEQ multiplex PCR across 54 Vbeta, 13 Jbeta. From the immunoSEQ multiplex PCR reads, TCRdb called clonotypes with MiXCR, one entry per CDR3 protein. Of roughly 150,000 distinct CDR3 sequences detected, approximately 93% appear once; the ten largest clones hold around 0.093%. TEMRA cells were FACS-enriched, unlike CD8+ and CD4+ T cells, which were negatively isolated. In regard to this clonotype: Germline is not matched at one junction end, which may reflect a read error.

Looked up from germline, CDR1 is ENHRY and CDR2 is SYGVKD. This CDR3 spans 15 amino acids. V is TRBV10-3 and J is TRBJ2-7, with 9 bases that match TRBD2. This clonotype was obtained from a human donor with multiple sclerosis. Sequencing input: CD4+ T cells from PBMCs. Here the CDR3 reads CAIREPSSGVYVQYF. The CDR3, as DNA: TGTGCCATCAGGGAACCGTCTAGCGGGGTGTACGTGCAGTACTTC.